The 32 T cell receptor beta chains presented below share a single source sample, sequenced in a study of T cells after yellow fever vaccination. TCRdb re-derived calls from the 5' RACE reads in MiXCR, one entry per CDR3 protein. The sample carries some 300,000 distinct CDR3 sequences, roughly 9% recorded once. Specimen: CD4+ T cells sorted from PBMCs, collected 5 days after the yellow fever booster vaccination. Source of these receptors: a man between 18 and 35 years old who received the YFV17D yellow fever vaccine.

This clonotype has ten or more counts. The chain joins TRBV20-1 to TRBJ2-7, with 8 bases matching TRBD2. The V gene end was trimmed by 7 bases and the J gene end by 0 bases; junction bases not matched to a gene: 11. CDR3 size: 15 residues. Germline loops: CDR1 DFQATT, CDR2 SNEGSKA (reference sequence). The CDR3 DNA reads as TGCAGTGTAAGCGGGGGAACTGCAAGCTCCTACGAGCAGTACGTC. It translates to CSVSGGTASSYEQYV.

This clonotype was found a few times. The chain recombines TRBV15 with TRBJ2-5, with D unclear. Trimming pared 0 bases from V and 0 bases from J, leaving 8 bases between. The CDR3 has 15 residues. Germline CDR1 is LNHNV and CDR2 is YYDKDF (reference sequence). The CDR3 spells CATSRDRINQETQYF. As DNA, the CDR3 is TGTGCCACCAGCAGAGATAGGATAAACCAAGAGACCCAGTACTTC.

This clonotype appeared a few times. The CDR3 sequence is CASSLNGRGRRGEQFF. The CDR3 nucleotides are TGTGCCAGCAGTTTAAATGGGAGGGGGCGCAGGGGTGAGCAGTTCTTC. The genes are TRBV12-3 or TRBV12-4 and TRBJ2-1; TRBD1 or TRBD2 may be the D gene (7 bases each). The CDR3 contains 16 residues. V was pared by 2 bases and J by 9 bases, with 20 bases between.

This clonotype has at least ten counts. The chain couples TRBV6-2 or TRBV6-3 to TRBJ2-7; perhaps TRBD1 as D (5 bases). Trimming removed 2 bases from V and 4 bases from J, with 9 bases in between. Germline V gene sequence: CDR1 MNHEY, CDR2 SVGEGT. The CDR3 runs to 13 residues. The CDR3 nucleotides are TGTGCCAGCAGTTACGGGGCAGATTACGAGCAGTACTTC. It codes for CASSYGADYEQYF.

This clonotype turned up a few times. The gene calls are TRBV12-3 or TRBV12-4 and TRBJ2-2; perhaps TRBD1 as D (5 bases). V was trimmed by 2 bases and J by 4 bases, leaving 11 bases between them. The CDR3 is 15 amino acids. CDR3 in DNA: TGTGCCAGCAGTTTAAACAGGTTGGGCACCGGGGAGCTGTTTTTT. It yields the protein CASSLNRLGTGELFF.

This clonotype was seen only a few times. The rearrangement uses TRBV7-9 and TRBJ1-1; perhaps TRBD1 as D (5 bases). V was clipped by 4 bases and J by 6 bases, with 12 bases between them. Germline CDR1 reads SEHNR; CDR2 reads FQNEAQ (reference sequence). CDR3 length: 13 amino acids. Written as DNA, the CDR3 is TGTGCCAGCAGCTCGTTCAGGGTCGCTGAAGCTTTCTTT. Residues: CASSSFRVAEAFF.

The chain couples TRBV4-1 to TRBJ2-2, with D uncertain. The CDR3 is 15 residues long. CDR1 and CDR2 (germline): MGHRA, YSYEKL. V gave up 3 bases and J gave up 1 base, with 9 bases separating them. In DNA, the CDR3 is TGCGCCAGCAGCCAGCCGACGCAGAACACCGGGGAGCTGTTTTTT. Translating gives CASSQPTQNTGELFF.

The sample holds a few counts of this clonotype. The rearrangement uses TRBV5-1 and TRBJ1-4; D is uncertain. Germline V gene lookup returns CDR1 SGHRS and CDR2 YFSETQ. This CDR3 has 14 amino acids. Trimming cost V 3 bases and J 8 bases, with 14 bases left between them. DNA of the CDR3: TGCGCCAGCAGCTCGGACTCCTTCGGGGAAAAACTGTTTTTT. This translates into CASSSDSFGEKLFF. Filled out from reference TRBV5-1 and TRBJ1-4, the complete variable domain reads KAGVTQTPRYLIKTRGQQVTLSCSPISGHRSVSWYQQTPGQGLQFLFEYFSETQRNKGNFPGRFSGRQFSNSRSEMNVSTLELGDSALYLCASSSDSFGEKLFFGSGTQLSVL.

This clonotype has more than one count but fewer than ten. The chain joins TRBV4-3 to TRBJ2-7, with 7 bases that match TRBD1. The CDR3 totals 15 residues. V shed 5 bases and J 2 bases; nucleotides not matched to a gene: 9. Germline V CDR1 and CDR2: LGHNA, YSLEER. CDR3 protein: CASSVGVTGAYEQYF. Here the CDR3 DNA reads TGCGCCAGCAGCGTAGGGGTTACAGGGGCCTACGAGCAGTACTTC.

This clonotype was seen more than once but under ten times. The chain combines TRBV20-1 with TRBJ1-5, with D possibly matching TRBD1 (6 bases). Germline CDR1 reads DFQATT; CDR2 reads SNEGSKA (reference sequence). The CDR3 runs 15 residues. V lost 3 bases, J lost 7 bases, and 19 bases lay in between. The chain's CDR3 is CSARQTGRIGQPQHF. The CDR3 coding sequence is TGCAGTGCTAGGCAAACAGGGAGGATAGGACAGCCCCAGCATTTT.

This clonotype was picked up a small number of times. A much larger clone is a single base away; this may be a read error. This chain connects TRBV7-2 to TRBJ1-1; D gene uncertain. Germline CDR1 is SGHTA and CDR2 is FQGNSA. This CDR3 has 13 amino acids. V was trimmed by 3 bases and J by 1 base, leaving 6 bases between them. For the CDR3, the DNA is TGTGCCAGCAGCTTCGATGAGAACACTGAAGCTTTCTTT. Translating it yields CASSFDENTEAFF.

In its sample, this clonotype was seen a few times. The chain employs TRBV28 and TRBJ2-3; 13 bases fit TRBD2. This CDR3 region has 16 residues. The V and J ends lost 5 bases and 6 bases, in that order; junction bases with no gene match: 8. Germline lookup yields CDR1 MDHEN and CDR2 SYDVKM. The chain's CDR3 is CASSTGLAGPLDTQYF. The CDR3 DNA reads TGTGCCAGCAGTACGGGACTAGCGGGGCCCCTGGATACGCAGTATTTT.

The V and J genes are TRBV7-2 and TRBJ2-6, with 7 bases lining up with TRBD2. This CDR3 has 15 amino acids. V lost 5 bases to trimming and J lost 1 base; unmatched junction nucleotides: 2. Germline CDR1 is SGHTA and CDR2 is FQGNSA. The CDR3 coding sequence is TGTGCCAGCAGCGGGGGAGGGTCTGGGGCCAACGTCCTGACTTTC. Protein: CASSGGGSGANVLTF.

The chain combines TRBV27 with TRBJ2-3; D ambiguous. The CDR3 contains 14 residues. Trimming stripped 3 bases from V and 2 bases from J, with 9 bases between. Per germline, CDR1 MNHEY and CDR2 SMNVEV (reference sequence). CDR3 in amino acids: CASSFNQATDTQYF. The CDR3 region has the DNA TGTGCCAGCAGTTTCAATCAGGCCACAGATACGCAGTATTTT.

V usage is TRBV28 and J usage is TRBJ1-6, with D uncertain. V dropped 1 base and J dropped 3 bases, with 7 bases sitting between them. The CDR3 runs 15 residues. Germline values: CDR1 MDHEN, CDR2 SYDVKM. The CDR3 region has the DNA TGTGCCAGCAGTTTATCTACGGGCTATAATTCACCCCTCCACTTT. Protein sequence: CASSLSTGYNSPLHF.

The gene calls are TRBV4-3 and TRBJ1-3; D is undetermined. V shed 1 base and J shed 2 bases, with 9 bases lying between them. Germline-derived CDR1 and CDR2 are LGHNA and YSLEER. CDR3 size: 15 residues. Here the CDR3 DNA reads TGCGCCAGCAGCCAAGCGCCTCACGCTGGAAACACCATATATTTT. This gives the protein CASSQAPHAGNTIYF.

The rearrangement joins TRBV20-1 to TRBJ1-5; D gene ambiguous. The CDR3 totals 15 residues. Trimming pared 5 bases from V and 2 bases from J, leaving 16 bases between. CDR1 DFQATT and CDR2 SNEGSKA come from the germline V gene (reference sequence). The CDR3 nucleotides are TGCAGTGCTTCCTGGCGAGCAGCGGGCAATCAGCCCCAGCATTTT. Translation: CSASWRAAGNQPQHF.

The chain uses TRBV7-2 and TRBJ1-1; no firm D call. The germline V gene has CDR1 SGHTA and CDR2 FQGNSA. V was clipped by 0 bases and J by 7 bases, with 6 bases between them. This CDR3 has 12 residues. CDR3 nucleotides: TGTGCCAGCAGCTTAGCGGTGAATGAAGCTTTCTTT. Protein product: CASSLAVNEAFF.

The chain links TRBV5-1 to TRBJ2-6; D uncertain. The length of the CDR3 is 15 residues. V lost 1 base and J 2 bases, leaving 7 bases between the germline ends. Germline lookup yields CDR1 SGHRS and CDR2 YFSETQ. CDR3 protein: CASSLIETGANVLTF. CDR3 bases: TGCGCCAGCAGCTTGATTGAAACTGGGGCCAACGTCCTGACTTTC.

This clonotype was found a few times. The rearrangement links TRBV7-2 to TRBJ1-2; 7 bases are a match to TRBD1. The CDR3 totals 14 residues. V lost 3 bases, J lost 2 bases, and 3 bases stayed unmatched. The germline V gene has CDR1 SGHTA and CDR2 FQGNSA. CDR3 sequence: CASSFTQGNYGYTF. The CDR3 bases are TGTGCCAGCAGCTTCACACAGGGGAACTATGGCTACACCTTC.

This clonotype was seen only a few times. J is TRBJ1-6 and V is TRBV5-1, with D uncertain. The CDR3 length is 15 residues. V lost 3 bases to trimming and J lost 6 bases, with 13 bases between them. Germline CDR1 is SGHRS and CDR2 is YFSETQ. CDR3 DNA: TGCGCCAGCAGCTCCCGGACGCTGAGTAATTCACCCCTCCACTTT. Amino acid sequence: CASSSRTLSNSPLHF.

The count of this clonotype is one. J is TRBJ2-1 and V is TRBV11-2; D not certain. Germline CDR1 reads SGHAT; CDR2 reads FQNNGV. Trimming took off 5 bases at V and 5 bases at J, with 7 bases between the two ends. The CDR3 is 12 amino acids. Here the CDR3 DNA reads TGTGCCAGCAGCCGAATGCACAATGAGCAGTTCTTC. Its protein is CASSRMHNEQFF.

V is TRBV4-1 and J is TRBJ2-1; unclear D gene. V was pared by 1 base and J by 6 bases, with 13 bases between. The CDR3 spans 15 residues. CDR1 and CDR2 (germline): MGHRA, YSYEKL. CDR3 nucleotide sequence: TGCGCCAGCAGCCAAGGACAAAATCCCATCAATGAGCAGTTCTTC. Amino acid sequence: CASSQGQNPINEQFF.

This clonotype was counted at least ten times. The V and J genes are TRBV10-3 and TRBJ2-7; 10 nucleotides match TRBD1. The trim removed 5 bases at V and 6 bases at J, leaving 10 bases unmatched. The CDR3 runs to 15 residues. Germline V gene lookup returns CDR1 ENHRY and CDR2 SYGVKD. The CDR3 DNA is TGTGCCATCAGTCAAACCGGACAGGGGGAGGGCGAGCAGTACTTC. This translates into CAISQTGQGEGEQYF.

The chain uses TRBV30 and TRBJ2-7, with TRBD2 identical over 9 bases. Germline V CDR1 and CDR2: GTSNPN, SVGIG (reference sequence). The J segment lost 6 bases and the V segment lost 8 bases, leaving 11 bases of the junction unmatched. There are 13 residues in the CDR3. CDR3: CALLRGRVLEQYF. In DNA form, the CDR3 reads TGTGCCCTACTACGCGGGAGGGTTCTCGAGCAGTACTTC.

V usage is TRBV14 and J usage is TRBJ2-5; tentatively, D is TRBD2 (6 bases). This CDR3 comprises 16 residues. The germline V gene encodes CDR1 SGHDN and CDR2 FVKESK. The germline V and J ends were trimmed by 0 bases and 4 bases, with 15 bases remaining between them. CDR3 protein: CASSQDFTPGGETQYF. CDR3 bases: TGTGCCAGCAGCCAAGATTTCACACCCGGGGGAGAGACCCAGTACTTC.

This clonotype was seen repeatedly, ten times or more. The chain carries TRBV10-3 and TRBJ2-1, with 8 bases identical to TRBD1. J was trimmed by 9 bases and V by 6 bases; bases with no gene match: 7. CDR1 and CDR2 (germline): ENHRY, SYGVKD. The CDR3 consists of 13 residues. CDR3 residues: CAIRDGQGGEQFF. The CDR3 DNA reads TGTGCCATCAGGGATGGACAGGGCGGTGAGCAGTTCTTC.

This clonotype was seen only a few times. V is TRBV6-2 or TRBV6-3 and J is TRBJ2-7; D not certain. Germline V lookup: CDR1 MNHEY, CDR2 SVGEGT. This CDR3 comprises 13 residues. The V and J ends lost 4 bases and 2 bases respectively, with 9 bases between them. The CDR3: CASSFRAAYEQYF. The CDR3, as DNA: TGTGCCAGCAGTTTCCGGGCCGCCTACGAGCAGTACTTC.

This clonotype came up many times. The J gene is TRBJ2-3, the V gene TRBV6-5; weak D call: TRBD1 (5 bases). The V end lost 2 bases, the J end lost 2 bases, and 8 bases lay between the germline ends. The CDR3 covers 14 residues. Germline V lookup: CDR1 MNHEY, CDR2 SVGAGI. CDR3 in amino acids: CASSYPGNTDTQYF. The DNA of the CDR3 is TGTGCCAGCAGTTACCCAGGGAACACAGATACGCAGTATTTT.

The gene calls are TRBV30 and TRBJ1-2; weak D call: TRBD1 (6 bases). With 2 bases removed from V and 5 bases from J, the gap between germline ends came to 9 bases. This CDR3 has 12 amino acids. Germline V gene sequence: CDR1 GTSNPN, CDR2 SVGIG (reference sequence). The CDR3 coding sequence is TGTGCCTGGAGTCGGGGGCGGTATGGCTACACCTTC. This translates into CAWSRGRYGYTF.

The chain uses TRBV12-3 or TRBV12-4 and TRBJ2-5; 8 bases match TRBD1. The CDR3 is 15 residues long. V dropped 5 bases and J dropped 3; count of bases not matched to a gene: 8. As DNA, the CDR3 is TGTGCCAGCAGTCCCTCCCGGACAGGGAAAGAGACCCAGTACTTC. Translated, it gives CASSPSRTGKETQYF.

This clonotype was observed many times. The rearrangement uses TRBV2 and TRBJ2-5; TRBD2 aligns across 8 bases. The CDR3 runs to 13 residues. The junction had 2 bases not matched to a gene; V was cut back by 7 bases and J by 1 base. Germline V gene lookup returns CDR1 SNHLY and CDR2 FYNNEI. For the CDR3, the DNA is TGTGCCAGCACACGGGGGGGCCAAGAGACCCAGTACTTC. Translating it yields CASTRGGQETQYF.